This T cell receptor beta chain was identified during a study of CD8 T cells in ankylosing spondylitis. Broader study findings: Some of these motif variants have turned up before, in reports on reactive arthritis synovial fluid and blood. Blood from ankylosing spondylitis patients appeared to carry a characteristic roughly 8-variant TCR beta motif. Disease-linked clones were found to be CD8+ and relatively rare in peripheral blood.

Libraries of TCR beta came from quantitative 5'-RACE with molecular barcodes. From the 5' RACE reads, TCRdb called clonotypes with MiXCR, one entry per CDR3 protein. The top ten hold 9.5% to 10% of the sample, which has 80,000 to 100,000 distinct CDR3 sequences, roughly 8.3% seen once. With respect to this clonotype: The antigen remains unidentified.

Germline assignment: CDR1 LNHDA and CDR2 SQIVND (reference sequence). The J segment lost 12 bases and the V segment lost 6 bases, leaving 12 bases of the junction unmatched. The CDR3 extends over 14 amino acids. The material sequenced was blood, either unsorted or a sorted T cell fraction (not recorded which). This sequence joins TRBV19 and TRBJ2-1; 9 positions match TRBD2. This TCR was sampled from a male donor with ankylosing spondylitis or in good health (not recorded which). This CDR3 is CASSQRTSVYGQFF. CDR3 bases: TGTGCCAGTAGCCAAAGGACTAGCGTATATGGGCAGTTCTTC.